These 7 T cell receptor beta chains came from one sample sequenced in a study of blood T cells in healthy people across ages. For the second PCR, which ran for 7 to 11 cycles, a sample-barcoded 5' primer and a J-beta primer mix were used. TCRdb re-analysed the 5' RACE reads in MiXCR, keeping a single row per CDR3 protein. The sample has some 1,500,000 distinct CDR3 sequences; 35% to 45% are singletons. The material sequenced was blood. These receptors were taken from a woman younger than 35 in good health.

This sequence joins TRBV6-1 and TRBJ1-5; no clear D gene. There are 15 residues in the CDR3. Germline CDR1 MNHNS, CDR2 SASEGT. The germline V and J ends were trimmed by 2 bases and 5 bases, with 13 bases remaining between them. CDR3 in amino acids: CASSEYALGHQPQHF. The CDR3 region has the DNA TGTGCCAGCAGTGAATATGCGCTAGGGCATCAGCCCCAGCATTTT.

This clonotype has more than one count but fewer than ten. The chain uses TRBV27 and TRBJ2-1, with unresolved D. This CDR3 contains 11 residues. V gave up 8 bases and J gave up 3 bases, with 5 bases separating them. Germline CDR1 and CDR2: MNHEY and SMNVEV (reference sequence). CDR3 coding DNA: TGTGCCAGCCAATTCTACAATGAGCAGTTCTTC. Translating it yields CASQFYNEQFF.

The rearrangement links TRBV10-3 to TRBJ2-5, with D hard to call. The J call is doubtful: the DNA matches TRBJ2-7 better. The CDR3 consists of 15 residues. In germline, CDR1 is ENHRY, CDR2 SYGVKD. CDR3 sequence reads: CAISESLNQRDEQYF. CDR3 sequence (DNA): TGTGCCATCAGTGAGTCATTAAATCAAAGGGACGAGCAGTACTTC.

On this clonotype: Mismatch with germline at one junction end may stem from a read error. This chain links TRBV12-3 or TRBV12-4 with TRBJ1-2; 8 bases are shared with TRBD1. There are 15 residues in the CDR3. CDR3 sequence: CASSFRPGGANGYSF. The CDR3 DNA sequence: TGTGCCAGCAGTTTCCGTCCAGGGGGCGCGAATGGCTACTCCTTC.

V and J are TRBV2 and TRBJ2-7; D is ambiguous. This CDR3 is 15 amino acids long. CDR1 is SNHLY, CDR2 FYNNEI, per germline. V lost 6 bases, J lost 2 bases, and 17 bases lay in between. CDR3 loop: CASSPSLTRAYEQYF. For the CDR3, the DNA is TGTGCCAGCAGCCCAAGTTTAACTCGGGCCTACGAGCAGTACTTC. The complete variable domain, with remaining parts taken from reference TRBV2 and TRBJ2-7, reads EPEVTQTPSHQVTQMGQEVILRCVPISNHLYFYWYRQILGQKVEFLVSFYNNEISEKSEIFDDQFSVERPDGSNFTLKIRSTKLEDSAMYFCASSPSLTRAYEQYFGPGTRLTVT.

V gene TRBV19 combines with J gene TRBJ1-1; D uncertain. The CDR3 is 14 residues long. Germline CDR1 is LNHDA and CDR2 is SQIVND (reference sequence). The ends were cut back, 5 bases at V and 0 bases at J, with 10 bases in the middle. The CDR3 DNA reads TGTGCCAGTAGTGGCTGGAACATGAACACTGAAGCTTTCTTT. It is translated as CASSGWNMNTEAFF.

The chain has TRBV20-1 and TRBJ1-5, with D possibly matching TRBD1 (6 bases). CDR1 and CDR2 (germline): DFQATT, SNEGSKA (reference sequence). The CDR3 has 16 residues. V lost 0 bases and J lost 5, with 17 bases in between. CDR3 coding DNA: TGCAGTGCTAGAGATCAGGCAGGGGATGTACATCAGCCCCAGCATTTT. It is translated as CSARDQAGDVHQPQHF.